Listed here is a single TCR beta chain. These data are taken from a study of shared clonotypes between healthy human individuals. Clones were read by immunoSEQ multiplex PCR, and TCRdb kept only the in-frame ones, dropping some. The sample lists around 2.1 million clones; under 95% were seen once. Naive CD8 cells lacked CD45RO, underwent positive selection for CCR7 and left out terminally differentiated effector memory CD45RA+ cells. The CDR3 extends over 14 amino acids. The V and J ends lost 4 bases and 4 bases, in that order; junction bases with no gene match: 7. Looked up from germline, CDR1 is SGHAT and CDR2 is FQNNGV.

The clonotype was recovered from a young man in good health. Some clones in this sample may be carry-over from other donors' samples. The source material was naive CD8+ T cells from PBMCs. The genes are TRBV11-2 and TRBJ2-7, with 7 bases lining up with TRBD1. This chain's CDR3 is CASSSNRGGYEQYF. CDR3 bases: TGTGCCAGCAGCTCGAACAGGGGCGGGTACGAGCAGTACTTC.